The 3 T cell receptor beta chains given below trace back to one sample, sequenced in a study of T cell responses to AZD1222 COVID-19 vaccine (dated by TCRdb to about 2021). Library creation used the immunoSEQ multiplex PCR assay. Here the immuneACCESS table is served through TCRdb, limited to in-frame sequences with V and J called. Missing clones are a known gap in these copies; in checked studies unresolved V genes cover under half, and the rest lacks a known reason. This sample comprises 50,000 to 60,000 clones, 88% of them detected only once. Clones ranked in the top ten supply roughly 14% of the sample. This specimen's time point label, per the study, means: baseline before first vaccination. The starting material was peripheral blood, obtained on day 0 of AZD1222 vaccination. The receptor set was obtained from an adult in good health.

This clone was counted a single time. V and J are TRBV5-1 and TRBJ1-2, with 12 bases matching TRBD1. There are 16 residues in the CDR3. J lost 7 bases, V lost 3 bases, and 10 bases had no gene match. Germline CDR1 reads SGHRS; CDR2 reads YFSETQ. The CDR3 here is CASSSDSPGQGAGYTF. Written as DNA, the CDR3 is TGCGCCAGCAGCTCAGATTCACCGGGACAGGGGGCTGGCTACACCTTC.

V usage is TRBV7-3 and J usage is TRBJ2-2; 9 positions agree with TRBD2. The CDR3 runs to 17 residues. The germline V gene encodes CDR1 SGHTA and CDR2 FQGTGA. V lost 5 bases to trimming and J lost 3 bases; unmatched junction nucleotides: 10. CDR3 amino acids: CASSPSRRTSDTGELFF. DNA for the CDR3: TGTGCCAGCAGCCCATCACGACGGACTAGCGACACCGGGGAGCTGTTTTTT.

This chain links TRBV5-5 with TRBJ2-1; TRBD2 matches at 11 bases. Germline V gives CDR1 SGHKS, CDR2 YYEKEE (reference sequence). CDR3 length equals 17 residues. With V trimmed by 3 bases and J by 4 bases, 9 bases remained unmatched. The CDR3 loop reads CASSSGGLADFYNEQFF. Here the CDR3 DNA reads TGTGCCAGCAGCTCGGGGGGACTAGCGGATTTTTACAATGAGCAGTTCTTC.